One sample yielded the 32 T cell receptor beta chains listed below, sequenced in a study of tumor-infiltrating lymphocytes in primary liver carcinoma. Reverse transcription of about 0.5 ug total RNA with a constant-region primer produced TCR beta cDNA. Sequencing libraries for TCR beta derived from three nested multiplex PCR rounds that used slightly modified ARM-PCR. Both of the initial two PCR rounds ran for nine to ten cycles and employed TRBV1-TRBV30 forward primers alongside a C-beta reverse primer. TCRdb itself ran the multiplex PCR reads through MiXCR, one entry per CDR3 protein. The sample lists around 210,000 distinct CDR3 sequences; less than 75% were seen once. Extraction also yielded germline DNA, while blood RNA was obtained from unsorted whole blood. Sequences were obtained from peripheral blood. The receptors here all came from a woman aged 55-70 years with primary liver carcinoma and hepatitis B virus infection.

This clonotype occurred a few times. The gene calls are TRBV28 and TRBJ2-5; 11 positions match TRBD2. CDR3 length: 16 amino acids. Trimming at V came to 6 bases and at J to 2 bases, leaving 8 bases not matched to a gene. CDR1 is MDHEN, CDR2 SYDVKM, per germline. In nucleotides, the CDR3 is TGTGCCAGCAGAGGCCCGGGACTAGCGGAACAAGAGACCCAGTACTTC. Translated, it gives CASRGPGLAEQETQYF.

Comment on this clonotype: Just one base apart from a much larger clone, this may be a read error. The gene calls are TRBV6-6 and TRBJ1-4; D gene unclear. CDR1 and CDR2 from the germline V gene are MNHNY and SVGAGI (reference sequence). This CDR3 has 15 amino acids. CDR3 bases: TGTGCCAGCACCCTACGAGGCTCAACTAATGAAGAACTGTTTTTT. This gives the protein CASTLRGSTNEELFF.

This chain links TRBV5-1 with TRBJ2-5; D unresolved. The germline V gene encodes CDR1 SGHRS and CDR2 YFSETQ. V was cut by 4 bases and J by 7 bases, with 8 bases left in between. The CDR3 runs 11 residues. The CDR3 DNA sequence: TGCGCCAGCAGCGATTTGGGGACCCAGTACTTC. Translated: CASSDLGTQYF.

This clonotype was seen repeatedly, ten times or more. This CDR3 reads CSTSVYQETQYF. The CDR3, as DNA: TGCAGCACCTCAGTGTACCAAGAGACCCAGTACTTC. The J gene is TRBJ2-5, the V gene TRBV29-1, with D unclear. Trimming removed 8 bases at V and 0 bases at J, with 10 bases between. Germline V gives CDR1 SQVTM, CDR2 ANQGSEA. This CDR3 spans 12 amino acids.

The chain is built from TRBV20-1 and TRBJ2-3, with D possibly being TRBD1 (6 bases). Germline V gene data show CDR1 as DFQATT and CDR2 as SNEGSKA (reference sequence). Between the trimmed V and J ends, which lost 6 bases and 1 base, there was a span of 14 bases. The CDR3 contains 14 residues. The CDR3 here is CSANTGRGTDTQYF. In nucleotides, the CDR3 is TGCAGTGCCAACACAGGGAGAGGCACAGATACGCAGTATTTT.

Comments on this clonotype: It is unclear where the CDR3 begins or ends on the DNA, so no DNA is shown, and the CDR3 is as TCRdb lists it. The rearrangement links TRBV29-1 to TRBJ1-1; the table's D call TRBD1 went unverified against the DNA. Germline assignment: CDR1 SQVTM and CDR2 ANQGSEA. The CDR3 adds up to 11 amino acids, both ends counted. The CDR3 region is CSVGTGAEALF.

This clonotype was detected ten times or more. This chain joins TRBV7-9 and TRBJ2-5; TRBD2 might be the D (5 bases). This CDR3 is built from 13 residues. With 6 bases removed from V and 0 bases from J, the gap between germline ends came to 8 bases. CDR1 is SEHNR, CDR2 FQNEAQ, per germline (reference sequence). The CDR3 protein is CASREEDQETQYF. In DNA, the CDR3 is TGTGCCAGCAGGGAGGAGGACCAAGAGACCCAGTACTTC.

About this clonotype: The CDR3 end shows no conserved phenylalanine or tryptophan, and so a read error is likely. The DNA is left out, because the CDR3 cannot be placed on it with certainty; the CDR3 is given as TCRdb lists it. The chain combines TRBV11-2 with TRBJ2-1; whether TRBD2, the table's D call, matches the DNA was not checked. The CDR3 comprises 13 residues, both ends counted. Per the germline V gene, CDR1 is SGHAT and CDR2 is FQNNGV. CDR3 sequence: CASSLLAGNEQFS.

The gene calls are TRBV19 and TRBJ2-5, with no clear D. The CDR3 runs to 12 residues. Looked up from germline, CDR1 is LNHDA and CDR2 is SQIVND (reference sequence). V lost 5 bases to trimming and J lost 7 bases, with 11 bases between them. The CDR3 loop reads CASSPVPGTQYF. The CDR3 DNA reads TGTGCCAGTAGTCCAGTCCCCGGGACCCAGTACTTC.

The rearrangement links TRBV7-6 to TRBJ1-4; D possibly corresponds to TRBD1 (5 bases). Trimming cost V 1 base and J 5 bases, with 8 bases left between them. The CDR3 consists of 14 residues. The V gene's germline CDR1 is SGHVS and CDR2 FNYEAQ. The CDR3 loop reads CASSLEQGNEKLFF. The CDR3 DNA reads TGTGCCAGCAGCTTAGAGCAGGGAAATGAAAAACTGTTTTTT.

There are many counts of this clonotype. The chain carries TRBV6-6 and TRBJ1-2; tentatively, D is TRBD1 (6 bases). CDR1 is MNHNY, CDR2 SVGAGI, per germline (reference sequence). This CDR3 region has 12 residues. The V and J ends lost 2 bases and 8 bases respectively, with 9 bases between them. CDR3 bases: TGTGCCAGCAGTTACGGGGGGCACGGCTACACCTTC. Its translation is CASSYGGHGYTF.

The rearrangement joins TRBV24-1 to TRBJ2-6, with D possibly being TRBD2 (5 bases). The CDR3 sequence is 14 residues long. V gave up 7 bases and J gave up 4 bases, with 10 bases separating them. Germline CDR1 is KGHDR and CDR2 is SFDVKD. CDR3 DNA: TGTGCCACCAGCCCCGGAGGCGGGGCCAACGTCCTGACTTTC. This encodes CATSPGGGANVLTF.

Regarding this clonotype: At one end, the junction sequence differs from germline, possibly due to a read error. CDR3: CASSVSKGQPQETQYF. The CDR3 coding sequence is TGTGCCAGCAGTGTCTCGAAGGGACAGCCTCAAGAGACCCAATACTTC. This rearrangement joins TRBV6-4 to TRBJ2-5; 7 nucleotides line up with TRBD1. CDR1 MRHNA and CDR2 SNTAGT come from the germline V gene. This CDR3 contains 16 residues.

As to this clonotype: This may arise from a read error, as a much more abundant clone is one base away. The CDR3 protein is CASNSETNTGELFF. CDR3 nucleotides: TGCGCCAGCAACAGCGAAACGAACACCGGGGAGCTGTTTTTT. J is TRBJ2-2 and V is TRBV10-1; no firm D call. Germline assignment: CDR1 WNHNN and CDR2 SYGVQD (reference sequence). V was clipped by 7 bases and J by 0 bases, with 9 bases between them. CDR3 length: 14 amino acids.

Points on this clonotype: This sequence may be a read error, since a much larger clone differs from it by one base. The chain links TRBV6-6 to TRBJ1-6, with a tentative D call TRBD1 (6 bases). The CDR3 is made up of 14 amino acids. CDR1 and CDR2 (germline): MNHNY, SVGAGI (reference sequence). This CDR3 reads CASSPRGSDSPLPF. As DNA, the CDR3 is TGTGCCAGCAGTCCCAGGGGTTCTGATTCACCCCTCCCCTTT.

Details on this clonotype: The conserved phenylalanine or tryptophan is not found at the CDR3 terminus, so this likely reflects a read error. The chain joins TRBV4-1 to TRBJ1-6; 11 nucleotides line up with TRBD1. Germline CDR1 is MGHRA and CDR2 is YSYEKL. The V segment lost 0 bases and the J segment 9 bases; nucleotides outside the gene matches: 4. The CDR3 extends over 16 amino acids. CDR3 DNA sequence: TGCGCCAGCAGCCAAGAACCGGGACAGGGGGGTTCACCCCTCCACTTG. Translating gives CASSQEPGQGGSPLHL.

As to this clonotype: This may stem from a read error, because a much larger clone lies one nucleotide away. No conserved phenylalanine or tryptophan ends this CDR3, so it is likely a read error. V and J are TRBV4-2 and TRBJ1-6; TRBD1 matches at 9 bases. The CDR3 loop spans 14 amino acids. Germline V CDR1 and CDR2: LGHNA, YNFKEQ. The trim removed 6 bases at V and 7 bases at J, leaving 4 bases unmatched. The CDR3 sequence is CASRGQGDNSPLHS. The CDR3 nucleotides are TGTGCCAGCAGGGGACAGGGCGACAATTCACCCCTCCACTCT.

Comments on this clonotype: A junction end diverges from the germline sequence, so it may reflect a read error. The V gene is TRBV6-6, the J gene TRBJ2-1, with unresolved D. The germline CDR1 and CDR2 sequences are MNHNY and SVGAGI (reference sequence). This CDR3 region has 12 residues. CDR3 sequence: CASSSPYYEQFF. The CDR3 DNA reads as TGTGCCAGCAGTTCTCCCTACTATGAGCAGTTCTTC.

CDR3 loop: CASSLGGAGDTGSYEQYF. DNA of the CDR3: TGTGCCAGCAGCTTAGGAGGTGCAGGGGACACCGGGAGCTACGAGCAGTACTTC. V and J are TRBV11-3 and TRBJ2-7; D may be TRBD1 or TRBD2 (6 bases each). Germline V gives CDR1 SGHNT, CDR2 YENEEA. The V end lost 1 base, the J end lost 3 bases, and 22 bases lay between the germline ends. This CDR3 is built from 18 residues.

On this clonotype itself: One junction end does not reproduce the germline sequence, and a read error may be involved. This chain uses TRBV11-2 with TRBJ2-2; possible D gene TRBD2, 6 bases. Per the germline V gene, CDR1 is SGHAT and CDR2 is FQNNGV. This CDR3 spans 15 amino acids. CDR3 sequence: CASCLMLANTGELFF. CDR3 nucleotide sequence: TGTGCCAGCTGCTTAATGCTAGCGAATACCGGGGAGCTGTTTTTT.

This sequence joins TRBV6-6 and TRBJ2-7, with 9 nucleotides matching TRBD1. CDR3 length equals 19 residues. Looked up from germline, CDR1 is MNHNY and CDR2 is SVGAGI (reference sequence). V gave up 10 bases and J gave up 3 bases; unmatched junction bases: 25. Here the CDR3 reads CANTTIQDRTGAGHYEQYF. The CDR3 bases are TGTGCCAATACCACTATACAGGACAGGACAGGGGCTGGCCACTACGAGCAGTACTTC.

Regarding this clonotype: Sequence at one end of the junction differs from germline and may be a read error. This chain's CDR3 is CARSLLAGYEQYF. CDR3 sequence (DNA): TGTGCCAGGAGTTTATTGGCGGGGTACGAGCAGTACTTC. The chain is built from TRBV28 and TRBJ2-7, with D possibly matching TRBD2 (6 bases). CDR3 length: 13 residues. Germline V gene lookup returns CDR1 MDHEN and CDR2 SYDVKM.

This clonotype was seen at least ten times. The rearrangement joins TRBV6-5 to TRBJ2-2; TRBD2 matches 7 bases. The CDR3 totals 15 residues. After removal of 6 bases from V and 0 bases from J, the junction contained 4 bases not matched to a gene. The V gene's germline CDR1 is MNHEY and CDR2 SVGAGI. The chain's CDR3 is CASRSSGANTGELFF. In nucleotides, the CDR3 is TGTGCCAGCAGATCTAGCGGCGCGAACACCGGGGAGCTGTTTTTT.

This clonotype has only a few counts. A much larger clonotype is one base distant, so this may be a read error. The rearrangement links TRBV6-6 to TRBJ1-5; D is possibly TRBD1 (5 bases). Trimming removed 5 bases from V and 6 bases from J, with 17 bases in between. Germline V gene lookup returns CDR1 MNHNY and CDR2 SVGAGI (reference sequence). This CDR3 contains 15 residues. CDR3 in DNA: TGTGCCAGCAGTGACAAGGGGAGGATAGGTCAGCCCCAGCATTTT. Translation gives CASSDKGRIGQPQHF.

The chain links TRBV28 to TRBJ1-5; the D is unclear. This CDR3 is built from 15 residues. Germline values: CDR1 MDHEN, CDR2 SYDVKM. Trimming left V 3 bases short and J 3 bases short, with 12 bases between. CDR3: CASSFDGRNNQPQHF. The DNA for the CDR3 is TGTGCCAGCAGTTTTGATGGGAGGAACAATCAGCCCCAGCATTTT.

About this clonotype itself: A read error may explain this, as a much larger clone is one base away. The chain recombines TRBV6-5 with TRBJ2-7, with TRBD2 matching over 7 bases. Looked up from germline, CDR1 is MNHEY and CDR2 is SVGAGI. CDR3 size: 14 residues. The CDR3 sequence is CASSYRPRDYERYF. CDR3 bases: TGTGCCAGCAGTTACCGACCGCGGGACTACGAGCGGTACTTC.

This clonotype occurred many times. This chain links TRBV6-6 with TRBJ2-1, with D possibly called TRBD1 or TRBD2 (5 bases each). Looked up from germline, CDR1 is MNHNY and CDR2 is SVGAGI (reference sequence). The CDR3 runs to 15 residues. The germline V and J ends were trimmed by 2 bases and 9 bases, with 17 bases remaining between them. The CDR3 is CASSYRDRSRGEQFF. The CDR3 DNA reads TGTGCCAGCAGTTACCGGGACCGCTCGAGGGGTGAGCAGTTCTTC.

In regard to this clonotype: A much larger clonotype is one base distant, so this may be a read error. This CDR3 reads CASSRGRVNTIYF. DNA of the CDR3: TGTGCCAGCAGTCGCGGCAGGGTTAACACCATATATTTT. The chain carries TRBV6-5 and TRBJ1-3; D is perhaps TRBD1 (5 bases). V gave up 5 bases and J gave up 7 bases, with 12 bases separating them. This CDR3 spans 13 amino acids. Germline CDR1 and CDR2: MNHEY and SVGAGI.

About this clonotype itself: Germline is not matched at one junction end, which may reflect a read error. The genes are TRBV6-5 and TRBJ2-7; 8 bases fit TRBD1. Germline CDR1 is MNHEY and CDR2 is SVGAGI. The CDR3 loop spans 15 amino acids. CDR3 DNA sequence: TGTGCCAGCAGCCCACGACAGGGGTGCTTCTACGAGCAATACTTC. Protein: CASSPRQGCFYEQYF.

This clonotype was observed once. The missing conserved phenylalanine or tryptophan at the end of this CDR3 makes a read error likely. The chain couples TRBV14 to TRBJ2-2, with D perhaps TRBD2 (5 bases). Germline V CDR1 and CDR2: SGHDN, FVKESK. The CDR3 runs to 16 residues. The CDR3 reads CASSQKFTANTGKLFL. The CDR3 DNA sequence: TGTGCCAGCAGCCAAAAATTCACAGCGAACACCGGGAAGCTGTTTCTT.

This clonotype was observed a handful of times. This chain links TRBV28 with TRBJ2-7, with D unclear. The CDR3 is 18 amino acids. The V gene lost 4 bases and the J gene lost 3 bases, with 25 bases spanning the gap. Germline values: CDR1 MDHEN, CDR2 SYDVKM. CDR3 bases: TGTGCCAGCAGTTCCTGGGGTTCGCATCTGGGTGGGGACTACGAGCAGTACTTC. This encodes CASSSWGSHLGGDYEQYF. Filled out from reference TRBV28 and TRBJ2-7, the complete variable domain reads DVKVTQSSRYLVKRTGEKVFLECVQDMDHENMFWYRQDPGLGLRLIYFSYDVKMKEKGDIPEGYSVSREKKERFSLILESASTNQTSMYLCASSSWGSHLGGDYEQYFGPGTRLTVT.

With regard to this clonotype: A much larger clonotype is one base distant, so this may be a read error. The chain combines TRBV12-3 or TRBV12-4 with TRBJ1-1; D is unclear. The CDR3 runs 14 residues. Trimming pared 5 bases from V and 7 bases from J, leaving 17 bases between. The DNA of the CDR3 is TGTGCCAGCAGTATAGGACTACAGTGGATTGAAGCTTTCTTT. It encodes CASSIGLQWIEAFF.